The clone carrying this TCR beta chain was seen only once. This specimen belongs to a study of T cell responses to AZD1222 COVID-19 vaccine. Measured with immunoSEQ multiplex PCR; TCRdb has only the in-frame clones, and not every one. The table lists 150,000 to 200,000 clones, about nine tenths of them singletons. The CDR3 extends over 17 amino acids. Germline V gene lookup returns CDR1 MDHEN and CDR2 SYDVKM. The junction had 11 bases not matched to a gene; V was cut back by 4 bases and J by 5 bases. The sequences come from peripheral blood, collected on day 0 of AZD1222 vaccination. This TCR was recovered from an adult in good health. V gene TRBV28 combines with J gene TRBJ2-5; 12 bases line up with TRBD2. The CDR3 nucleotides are TGTGCCAGCAGTTCCTGGACTAGCGGGACCTCTCGGGAGACCCAGTACTTC. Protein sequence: CASSSWTSGTSRETQYF.